This section outlines one T cell receptor (beta chain) sequence together with its context. The antigen remains undetermined. This CDR3 region has 15 residues. The V gene's germline CDR1 is SGHTA and CDR2 FQGNSA. Trimming took off 2 bases at V and 0 bases at J, with 10 bases between the two ends. The data belong to a study of T cell repertoires in cytomegalovirus infection. Study-level information: TCR beta signatures that were public indicated CMV infection and matching HLA type.

TCRdb fed the reads into MiXCR, producing one record per CDR3 protein. Of 350,000 to 550,000 distinct CDR3 sequences detected, approximately 31% appear once; the ten largest clones hold approximately 14%. Regarding the study as a whole: CMV-specific HLA-C-restricted TCR beta clonotypes dominated the ex vivo response. Individuals carrying CMV plus the relevant HLA were identified by cumulative frequency of public TCR beta families.

The rearrangement links TRBV7-2 to TRBJ1-1; a weak D match, TRBD1 (5 bases). Sequenced: PBMCs. This receptor was obtained from a human donor in good health (CMV status not recorded). Some clones in this sample may be carry-over from other donors' samples. The CDR3 region is CASSLMGPMNTEAFF. The DNA for the CDR3 is TGTGCCAGCAGCTTAATGGGACCGATGAACACTGAAGCTTTCTTT.